Below are 27 T cell receptor beta chains sequenced from a single sample in a study of cytomegalovirus exposure and HLA in healthy donors. Primers for the PCR totalled 60 Vbeta and 13 Jbeta. Profiled with immunoSEQ multiplex PCR; TCRdb holds only in-frame clones, not every one. The data show 90,000 to 140,000 clones, with 69% seen just once and more than 2.5% held by the top ten. The sample comprised PBMCs. Receptor source: a man between 25 and 39 years old in good health and CMV-seronegative.

J is TRBJ2-4 and V is TRBV15; 8 bases match TRBD2. The germline gives CDR1 LNHNV, CDR2 YYDKDF (reference sequence). V lost 3 bases, J lost 0 bases, and 7 bases stayed unmatched. This CDR3 region has 17 residues. The CDR3: CATSSSRGGLAKNIQYF. The CDR3 DNA sequence: TGTGCCACCAGCAGCTCCCGGGGGGGGTTAGCCAAAAACATTCAGTACTTC.

CDR3 in amino acids: CASSPSPQNTGELFF. The CDR3 DNA is TGTGCCAGCTCACCAAGTCCACAAAACACCGGGGAGCTGTTTTTT. V gene TRBV18 combines with J gene TRBJ2-2, with unresolved D. CDR3 length: 15 residues. Germline CDR1 reads KGHSH; CDR2 reads LQKENI. V shed 2 bases and J shed 2 bases, with 9 bases lying between them.

The table lists this clone with a count of one. This chain uses TRBV28 with TRBJ2-7, with 7 nucleotides matching TRBD1. CDR1 and CDR2 (germline): MDHEN, SYDVKM. The CDR3 is made up of 12 amino acids. Trimming cost V 10 bases and J 4 bases; bases outside gene matches: 7. CDR3 protein: CATKQGFYEQYF. The CDR3 DNA follows: TGTGCCACCAAACAGGGGTTTTACGAGCAGTACTTC.

The rearrangement links TRBV5-1 to TRBJ1-3; the D gene is possibly TRBD1 (5 bases). From germline, CDR1 is SGHRS and CDR2 YFSETQ. Trimming removed 3 bases from V and 0 bases from J, with 19 bases in between. The CDR3 covers 18 residues. CDR3 amino acids: CASSSTDSSGASGNTIYF. The CDR3 coding sequence is TGCGCCAGCAGCTCCACAGACAGCTCTGGAGCCTCTGGAAACACCATATATTTT.

The chain recombines TRBV5-6 with TRBJ2-7; 8 bases agree with TRBD1. The CDR3 is made up of 13 amino acids. The J segment lost 7 bases and the V segment lost 1 base, leaving 4 bases of the junction unmatched. The germline V gene has CDR1 SGHDT and CDR2 YYEEEE. The DNA for the CDR3 is TGTGCCAGCAGCTTGTTCAGGGGGCTTGAGCAGTACTTC. It translates to CASSLFRGLEQYF. Supplemented by reference TRBV5-6 and TRBJ2-7, the full variable domain reads DAGVTQSPTHLIKTRGQQVTLRCSPKSGHDTVSWYQQALGQGPQFIFQYYEEEERQRGNFPDRFSGHQFPNYSSELNVNALLLGDSALYLCASSLFRGLEQYFGPGTRLTVT.

This chain uses TRBV28 with TRBJ2-1; 12 bases map to TRBD2. The germline gives CDR1 MDHEN, CDR2 SYDVKM. J gave up 3 bases and V 4 bases, and 4 bases lay outside the gene matches. This CDR3 has 16 amino acids. Here the CDR3 DNA reads TGTGCCAGCAGTTCCGCGGGACTAGCGGGCTACAATGAGCAGTTCTTC. Residues: CASSSAGLAGYNEQFF.

V gene TRBV29-1 combines with J gene TRBJ2-7; TRBD1 matches 8 bases. The germline CDR1 and CDR2 sequences are SQVTM and ANQGSEA. After removal of 3 bases from V and 5 bases from J, the junction contained 9 bases not matched to a gene. The CDR3 contains 14 residues. DNA of the CDR3: TGCAGCGTTGATTTCCGGGACAGGTCCGACGAGCAGTACTTC. It codes for CSVDFRDRSDEQYF.

The chain carries TRBV19 and TRBJ2-2; no clear D gene. The V and J ends lost 3 bases and 5 bases respectively, with 10 bases between them. Looked up from germline, CDR1 is LNHDA and CDR2 is SQIVND (reference sequence). The CDR3 runs 14 residues. CDR3 in amino acids: CASSIVQPTGELFF. DNA for the CDR3: TGTGCCAGTAGTATCGTACAGCCTACCGGGGAGCTGTTTTTT.

The rearrangement joins TRBV7-9 to TRBJ2-5, with 14 bases matching TRBD2. Unmatched junction bases numbered 9, after V lost 3 bases and J lost 3 bases. The V gene's germline CDR1 is SEHNR and CDR2 FQNEAQ (reference sequence). This CDR3 has 18 amino acids. The CDR3 DNA sequence: TGTGCCAGCAGCTTCCCTAAGACTAGCGGGAGGGTAAAAGAGACCCAGTACTTC. Translated: CASSFPKTSGRVKETQYF.

CDR3 residues: CAWRATGGYEQYF. CDR3 DNA: TGTGCCTGGAGGGCTACGGGAGGGTACGAGCAGTACTTC. The J gene is TRBJ2-7, the V gene TRBV30; 8 nucleotides match TRBD2. Trimming cost V 3 bases and J 4 bases; bases outside gene matches: 5. The length of the CDR3 is 13 residues. CDR1 and CDR2 (germline): GTSNPN, SVGIG (reference sequence).

The V and J genes are TRBV11-2 and TRBJ2-7, with D uncertain. The length of the CDR3 is 13 residues. Trimming removed 1 base at V and 3 bases at J, with 7 bases between. Per the germline V gene, CDR1 is SGHAT and CDR2 is FQNNGV. The CDR3 bases are TGTGCCAGCAGCTTAGGAGAGAACTACGAGCAGTACTTC. Protein product: CASSLGENYEQYF.

This clone came up a few times. This chain connects TRBV7-2 to TRBJ1-1, with D maybe TRBD1 (6 bases). The CDR3 length is 14 residues. The germline V gene has CDR1 SGHTA and CDR2 FQGNSA. The ends were cut back, 6 bases at V and 1 base at J, with 12 bases in the middle. The CDR3 nucleotides read TGTGCCAGCAGTCCTGACAGGCGGAACACTGAAGCTTTCTTT. Translating gives CASSPDRRNTEAFF.

V and J are TRBV19 and TRBJ2-7; D is possibly TRBD2 (5 bases). Germline CDR1 and CDR2: LNHDA and SQIVND (reference sequence). CDR3 length equals 19 residues. Trimming took off 3 bases at V and 2 bases at J, with 26 bases between the two ends. The CDR3 bases are TGTGCCAGTAGTATTCGTGGGCAAAGAGGCTTCGGAGGAGCCTACGAGCAGTACTTC. This codes for CASSIRGQRGFGGAYEQYF.

The chain combines TRBV11-3 with TRBJ2-4, with TRBD2 matching over 15 bases. The CDR3 runs to 16 residues. CDR1 is SGHNT, CDR2 YENEEA, per germline. The V gene end was trimmed by 1 base and the J gene end by 5 bases; junction bases not matched to a gene: 0. This CDR3 reads CASSLGTSGRENIQYF. In nucleotides, the CDR3 is TGTGCCAGCAGCTTAGGGACTAGCGGGAGGGAAAACATTCAGTACTTC.

This clone was detected only a few times. The chain uses TRBV30 and TRBJ1-1; 9 nucleotides match TRBD1. Unmatched junction bases numbered 7, after V lost 4 bases and J lost 1 base. The CDR3 is made up of 15 amino acids. Germline CDR1 and CDR2: GTSNPN and SVGIG (reference sequence). The CDR3 DNA is TGTGCCTGGACCACAAAACAGGGGGCGAACACTGAAGCTTTCTTT. It encodes CAWTTKQGANTEAFF.

V and J are TRBV4-3 and TRBJ2-7; TRBD2 matches at 7 bases. The CDR3 has 16 amino acids. CDR1 and CDR2 (germline): LGHNA, YSLEER. Unmatched junction bases numbered 5, after V lost 0 bases and J lost 0 bases. CDR3 protein: CASSQEASGSSYEQYF. CDR3 sequence (DNA): TGCGCCAGCAGCCAAGAGGCTAGCGGCAGCTCCTACGAGCAGTACTTC.

The genes are TRBV28 and TRBJ1-5; D is possibly TRBD1 (5 bases). Between the trimmed V and J ends, which lost 4 bases and 4 bases, there was a span of 14 bases. The CDR3 runs 15 residues. From germline, CDR1 is MDHEN and CDR2 SYDVKM. CDR3 residues: CASSSPSRTNQPQHF. CDR3 nucleotides: TGTGCCAGCAGTTCTCCCTCTCGGACAAATCAGCCCCAGCATTTT.

This clone was seen only a few times. The J gene is TRBJ2-3, the V gene TRBV18, with a weak D call TRBD1 (5 bases). With 2 bases removed from V and 3 bases from J, the gap between germline ends came to 9 bases. In germline, CDR1 is KGHSH, CDR2 LQKENI. This CDR3 has 14 residues. The CDR3 here is CASSPTAGTDTQYF. The CDR3 DNA reads as TGTGCCAGCTCACCAACGGCAGGGACAGATACGCAGTATTTT. The whole variable domain, remainder taken from reference TRBV18 and TRBJ2-3, is NAGVMQNPRHLVRRRGQEARLRCSPMKGHSHVYWYRQLPEEGLKFMVYLQKENIIDESGMPKERFSAEFPKEGPSILRIQQVVRGDSAAYFCASSPTAGTDTQYFGPGTRLTVL.

This chain joins TRBV5-1 and TRBJ2-1; 8 nucleotides line up with TRBD1. There are 14 residues in the CDR3. With V trimmed by 3 bases and J by 10 bases, 9 bases remained unmatched. The germline CDR1 and CDR2 sequences are SGHRS and YFSETQ. As DNA, the CDR3 is TGCGCCAGCAGCTACGGGACAGGTTCAGGGGAGCAGTTCTTC. Amino acids: CASSYGTGSGEQFF.

The chain carries TRBV28 and TRBJ2-7, with D possibly matching TRBD1 (6 bases). CDR1 and CDR2 (germline): MDHEN, SYDVKM. V shed 2 bases and J shed 4 bases, with 12 bases lying between them. The CDR3 has 14 amino acids. In DNA, the CDR3 is TGTGCCAGCAGTTTACATCGGACAGTTTACGAGCAGTACTTC. Residues: CASSLHRTVYEQYF.

The chain combines TRBV4-2 with TRBJ2-1; D is perhaps TRBD2 (6 bases). CDR1 is LGHNA and CDR2 is YNFKEQ in the germline V gene. CDR3 length: 16 amino acids. The ends were cut back, 4 bases at V and 0 bases at J, with 13 bases in the middle. DNA for the CDR3: TGTGCCAGCAGCCCTGGGGACTTTAGCTCCTACAATGAGCAGTTCTTC. Translation gives CASSPGDFSSYNEQFF.

This clone has just one count. J is TRBJ1-2 and V is TRBV4-1; the D gene is possibly TRBD1 (6 bases). The CDR3 totals 14 residues. Trimming left V 4 bases short and J 5 bases short, with 14 bases between. Germline lookup yields CDR1 MGHRA and CDR2 YSYEKL. CDR3 sequence (DNA): TGCGCCAGCAGCCTGAGGGGGGGCGGGTATGGCTACACCTTC. Its protein product is CASSLRGGGYGYTF.

This chain connects TRBV28 to TRBJ1-2; TRBD1 is a possible D gene (5 bases). The germline V and J ends were trimmed by 4 bases and 4 bases, with 10 bases remaining between them. The CDR3 is made up of 13 amino acids. The germline gives CDR1 MDHEN, CDR2 SYDVKM. The CDR3 DNA follows: TGTGCCAGCAGTTCTGGGGCAGGCTATGGCTACACCTTC. Amino acid sequence: CASSSGAGYGYTF.

The J gene is TRBJ1-2, the V gene TRBV4-1, with 9 bases lining up with TRBD1. This CDR3 has 15 residues. V dropped 0 bases and J dropped 2; count of bases not matched to a gene: 1. CDR1 is MGHRA and CDR2 is YSYEKL in the germline V gene. In nucleotides, the CDR3 is TGCGCCAGCAGCCAAGACGGGACAGGGAACTATGGCTACACCTTC. It yields the protein CASSQDGTGNYGYTF.

Points on this clone: A read error may produce the germline difference seen at one junction end. CDR3 nucleotide sequence: TGTTCCAGCACCCCAGGCGGGGATGAGCAGTTCTTC. It is translated as CSSTPGGDEQFF. The chain uses TRBV7-9 and TRBJ2-1, with TRBD2 as a possible D gene (6 bases). Germline V gene data show CDR1 as SEHNR and CDR2 as FQNEAQ (reference sequence). CDR3 length: 12 amino acids.

The rearrangement links TRBV5-4 to TRBJ1-1; weak D call: TRBD1 (6 bases). The V and J ends lost 0 bases and 5 bases respectively, with 14 bases between them. CDR1 and CDR2 (germline): SGHNT, YYREEE (reference sequence). The CDR3 runs 15 residues. CDR3 in DNA: TGTGCCAGCAGCTTGGGAGGGGGGGGCGCAACTGAAGCTTTCTTT. As protein: CASSLGGGGATEAFF.

This clone has more than one count but fewer than ten. The genes are TRBV5-4 and TRBJ1-2; D not resolved. CDR3 length: 16 residues. With 2 bases removed from V and 4 bases from J, the gap between germline ends came to 18 bases. Germline V gene sequence: CDR1 SGHNT, CDR2 YYREEE (reference sequence). The CDR3 spells CASSLDDARSTYGYTF. The CDR3 DNA reads as TGTGCCAGCAGCTTAGACGATGCCAGGTCAACCTATGGCTACACCTTC. The full variable domain, with the rest looked up from reference TRBV5-4 and TRBJ1-2, is ETGVTQSPTHLIKTRGQQVTLRCSSQSGHNTVSWYQQALGQGPQFIFQYYREEENGRGNFPPRFSGLQFPNYSSELNVNALELDDSALYLCASSLDDARSTYGYTFGSGTRLTVV.